These T cell receptor beta chains were read from a single sample in a study of blood T cell repertoires in COVID-19. Assay: immunoSEQ multiplex PCR; the TCRdb copy retains only in-frame clones and omits some. The table records about 160,000 clones, about 87% of them present only once. Specimen: peripheral blood. All receptors derive from a woman aged 70-85 years with COVID-19, enrolled during active disease. CDR3s include the opening cysteine and the closing phenylalanine or tryptophan.

j_call | v_call | cdr3_aa
TRBJ1-1 | TRBV7-9 | CASSPGGLNTEAFF
TRBJ2-3 | TRBV6-1 | CASSEAGGARVDTQYF
TRBJ1-2 | TRBV3-1/TRBV3-2 | CASSQQGVNGYTF
TRBJ1-5 | TRBV2 | CASSLGQGTFPDQPQHF
TRBJ2-1 | TRBV10-3 | CAISESASGGSYNEQFF
TRBJ2-4 | TRBV19 | CASSIGEQGDIQYF
TRBJ1-3 | TRBV11-2 | CASSLDNGNTIYF
TRBJ2-2 | TRBV7-9 | CASSRTGANTGELFF
TRBJ2-7 | TRBV28 | CASSSRHNPNYEQYF
TRBJ2-5 | TRBV7-2 | CASSFSLLTQETQYF
TRBJ2-7 | TRBV2 | CAGFGLAGAYEQYF
TRBJ1-6 | TRBV28 | CASSLSPGVVRNSPLHF
TRBJ2-7 | TRBV11-3 | CASSLGTSGDVKQYF
TRBJ1-1 | TRBV13 | CASSLGTLNTEAFF
TRBJ1-4 | TRBV24-1 | CATSDTGTGDEKLFF
TRBJ1-1 | TRBV30 | CAWSLHSGTGYSF
TRBJ1-6 | TRBV10-1 | CASSEGTFQSGNSPLHF
TRBJ1-2 | TRBV15 | CATSRPGVSRNYGYTF
TRBJ2-7 | TRBV18 | CASSPFTGRQGNHYEQYF
TRBJ2-3 | TRBV30 | CAWSVMRGDTQYF
TRBJ2-2 | TRBV5-6 | CASSTSGGSGELFF
TRBJ1-2 | TRBV10-3 | CAISESWTGWGYTF
TRBJ1-1 | TRBV18 | CASSQTNTEAFF
TRBJ2-1 | TRBV29-1 | CSVKQGGRAYNEQFF
TRBJ1-2 | TRBV9 | CASSVRGSYGYTF
TRBJ1-1 | TRBV6-5 | CASSYAQQAREAFF
TRBJ2-7 | TRBV6-5 | CASSSNRGYEQYF
TRBJ1-6 | TRBV10-2 | CASTTGHYNSPLHF
TRBJ2-2 | TRBV5-5 | CASSFGTGGTGELFF
TRBJ2-5 | TRBV6-5 | CASSYSTGSQETQYF
TRBJ1-1 | TRBV14 | CASSQDRGRVNTEAFF
TRBJ2-3 | TRBV11-2 | CASNWGGTDTQYF
TRBJ2-6 | TRBV7-3 | CASKPGGRANVLTF
TRBJ2-5 | TRBV7-8 | CASSLRDSQETQYF
TRBJ2-3 | TRBV5-1 | CASSFERGGSDTQYF
TRBJ1-2 | TRBV28 | CASRSDATYGYTF
TRBJ1-1 | TRBV18 | CASSPGLGGNTEAFF
TRBJ1-2 | TRBV2 | CASSEDFYGYTF
TRBJ2-5 | TRBV2 | CASSRQNLQETQYF
TRBJ1-2 | TRBV5-5 | CASSQGGRTNYGYTF
TRBJ2-3 | TRBV2 | CASRPWTGDADTQYF
TRBJ2-3 | TRBV28 | CASSSLWRRVSTDTQYF
TRBJ2-4 | TRBV28 | CATSTLATNIQYF
TRBJ2-3 | TRBV4-1 | CASSQGRADTQYF
TRBJ1-3 | TRBV6-6 | CASSYPDRAGNTIYF
TRBJ2-3 | TRBV24-1 | CATSGGGAGDTQYF
TRBJ1-5 | TRBV19 | CASKREGRNNQPQHF
TRBJ2-7 | TRBV7-2 | CASSPLPGQSYEQYF
TRBJ2-3 | TRBV3-1/TRBV3-2 | CASSQDAGADTQYF